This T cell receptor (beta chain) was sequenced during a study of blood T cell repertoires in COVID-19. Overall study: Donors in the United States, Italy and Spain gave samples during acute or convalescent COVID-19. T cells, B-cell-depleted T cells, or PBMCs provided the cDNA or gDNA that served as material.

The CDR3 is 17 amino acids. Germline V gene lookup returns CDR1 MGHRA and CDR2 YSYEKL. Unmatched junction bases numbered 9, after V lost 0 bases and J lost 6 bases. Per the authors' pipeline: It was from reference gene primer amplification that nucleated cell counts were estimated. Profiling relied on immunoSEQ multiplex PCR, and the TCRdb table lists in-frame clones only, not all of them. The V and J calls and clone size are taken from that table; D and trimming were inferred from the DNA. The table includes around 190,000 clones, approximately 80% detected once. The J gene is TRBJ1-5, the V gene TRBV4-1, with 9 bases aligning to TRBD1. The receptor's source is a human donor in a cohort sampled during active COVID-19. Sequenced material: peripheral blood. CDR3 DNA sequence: TGCGCCAGCAGCCAAGAGGGGGCAACAGGGGGCACTCAGCCCCAGCATTTT. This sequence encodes CASSQEGATGGTQPQHF.